These T cell receptor beta chains were read from a single sample in a study of T cell changes during pregnancy in multiple sclerosis. Sequencing was performed with immunoSEQ multiplex PCR; in TCRdb, only in-frame clones are kept and a portion is missing. The sample holds some 30,000 clones, approximately 91% seen once. This specimen was CD8+ T cells from peripheral blood mononuclear cells, taken after pregnancy. Every receptor here comes from a female donor with multiple sclerosis, enrolled in a pregnancy study. The conserved cysteine and the conserved F or W are not part of the CDR3 here.

TRBV5-4	TRBJ2-1	ASNWAGWEF
TRBV27	TRBJ2-1	ASSFSGGSYNEQF
TRBV6-4	TRBJ2-1	ASSEVGGSNNEQF
TRBV5-1	TRBJ1-2	ASSLGDTEGYT
TRBV11-2	TRBJ2-1	ASSLDWTEVNEQF
TRBV7-2	TRBJ1-1	ASSFGVTEAF
TRBV6-5	TRBJ2-1	ASSFSGSSYNEQF
TRBV27	TRBJ1-2	ASSFNPRVDGYT
TRBV21-1	TRBJ2-1	ASSNEAGRPTYNEQF
TRBV4-3	TRBJ2-7	ASSQDHPGGSYEQY
TRBV7-2	TRBJ2-1	ASTISGSSYNEQF
TRBV9	TRBJ2-5	ASSPQGAEETQY
TRBV4-3	TRBJ2-1	ASSRLSDYPYNEQF
TRBV27	TRBJ2-7	ASSFWDRVYEQY
TRBV28	TRBJ2-2	ASSPTVLVLETGELF
TRBV5-5	TRBJ1-2	ASSSREPPRADYGYT
TRBV28	TRBJ2-7	ASRNPDRSYEQY
TRBV15	TRBJ2-5	ATSRDQGAEETQY
TRBV29-1	TRBJ2-5	SVEPLAALEQETQY
TRBV15	TRBJ2-7	ATSLGQGIYEQY
TRBV30	TRBJ2-7	AWCPTGSGEQY
TRBV6-5	TRBJ2-1	ASSSGLAPNEQF